The rows below give T cell receptor beta chains drawn from one sample of a study of blood T cell repertoires in COVID-19. Produced via immunoSEQ multiplex PCR; TCRdb's table is partial and in-frame only. This table holds about 160,000 clones, around 74% found once. The sample comprised peripheral blood. These receptors originate from a man in his sixties or seventies with acute or convalescent COVID-19. CDR3s include the opening cysteine and the closing phenylalanine or tryptophan. A D gene is named only where the DNA matches it firmly. Clone size is stated in some rows and not others, as once, few, many or a class when expanded.

D gene,clone size,J gene,V gene,CDR3 protein,CDR3 DNA
-,-,TRBJ2-5,TRBV18,CASSPQVGGSMGLTQYF,TGTGCCAGCTCACCACAAGTGGGGGGATCGATGGGTTTGACCCAGTACTTC
-,-,TRBJ1-1,TRBV25-1,CASIQQGYGEAFF,TGTGCCAGCATTCAACAGGGTTACGGTGAAGCTTTCTTT
-,-,TRBJ2-2,TRBV2,CASSEPGEWPNTGELFF,TGTGCCAGCAGTGAGCCAGGGGAATGGCCGAACACCGGGGAGCTGTTTTTT
-,-,TRBJ1-2,TRBV5-4,CASRPAGNDYGYTF,TGTGCCAGCAGGCCCGCGGGGAACGACTATGGCTACACCTTC
TRBD1,-,TRBJ2-7,TRBV5-1,CASSLETGRSYEQYF,TGCGCCAGCAGCTTGGAGACAGGGAGATCCTACGAGCAGTACTTC
-,-,TRBJ2-1,TRBV25-1,CASSEYNYNEQFF,TGTGCCAGCAGTGAATATAATTACAATGAGCAGTTCTTC
-,-,TRBJ1-1,TRBV30,CAWSVTPRGNTEAFF,TGTGCCTGGAGTGTAACCCCACGGGGTAACACTGAAGCTTTCTTT
-,few,TRBJ2-7,TRBV2,CASSDPRYEQYF,TGTGCCAGCAGTGATCCCAGGTACGAGCAGTACTTC
-,-,TRBJ2-7,TRBV28,CASSSTARGWSYEQYF,TGTGCCAGCAGTTCTACCGCCAGGGGATGGAGCTACGAGCAGTACTTC
TRBD2,few,TRBJ2-3,TRBV7-2,CASSFPTSGTDTQYF,TGTGCCAGCAGCTTCCCGACTAGCGGCACAGATACGCAGTATTTT
TRBD1,-,TRBJ1-1,TRBV5-1,CASSLETGGVTEAFF,TGCGCCAGCAGCTTGGAAACAGGGGGCGTCACTGAAGCTTTCTTT
-,-,TRBJ1-3,TRBV11-2,CASSSQAYSGNTIYF,TGTGCCAGCAGTTCTCAAGCCTATTCTGGAAACACCATATATTTT
TRBD1,-,TRBJ1-2,TRBV3-1/TRBV3-2,CASSPLTGPYGYTF,TGTGCCAGCAGCCCCCTGACAGGGCCCTATGGCTACACCTTC
-,-,TRBJ1-2,TRBV7-2,CASSPQAGSNYGYTF,TGTGCCAGCAGCCCCCAAGCCGGGAGTAACTATGGCTACACCTTC
TRBD1,once,TRBJ1-1,TRBV2,CASSELGPGTGAEAFF,TGTGCCAGCAGTGAATTGGGACCCGGGACAGGGGCAGAAGCTTTCTTT
TRBD1,-,TRBJ1-1,TRBV29-1,CSTTDRVNTEAFF,TGCAGCACTACTGACAGGGTGAACACTGAAGCTTTCTTT
-,-,TRBJ2-5,TRBV6-5,CASKQSQRERETQYF,TGTGCCAGCAAGCAGAGCCAACGGGAGAGAGAGACCCAGTACTTC
TRBD2,-,TRBJ2-2,TRBV7-9,CASSPLAGGLRELFF,TGTGCCAGCAGTCCTCTAGCGGGAGGTCTCCGGGAGCTGTTTTTT
TRBD1,once,TRBJ2-1,TRBV12-3/TRBV12-4,CASSRDSYNEQFF,TGTGCCAGCAGTAGGGACAGCTACAATGAGCAGTTCTTC
-,-,TRBJ2-1,TRBV19,CASSRRAGEQFF,TGTGCCAGTAGTAGACGTGCGGGTGAGCAGTTCTTC
-,-,TRBJ1-4,TRBV2,CASSTPQEYNEKLFF,TGTGCCAGCAGTACCCCACAGGAGTATAATGAAAAACTGTTTTTT
TRBD1,-,TRBJ2-5,TRBV7-2,CASSLVNLRDREETQYF,TGTGCCAGCAGCTTAGTAAACCTCCGGGACAGGGAAGAGACCCAGTACTTC
TRBD2,-,TRBJ2-1,TRBV7-9,CASTSGGNNNEQFF,TGTGCCAGCACCAGCGGGGGAAACAACAATGAGCAGTTCTTC
TRBD1,-,TRBJ2-1,TRBV5-4,CASSAGQGGYNEQFF,TGTGCCAGCAGCGCGGGACAGGGAGGGTACAATGAGCAGTTCTTC
-,few,TRBJ2-3,TRBV5-4,CASSPGSAPDTQYF,TGTGCCAGCAGCCCCGGGTCAGCCCCAGATACGCAGTATTTT
TRBD2,-,TRBJ2-1,TRBV24-1,CATSISGLSDNEQFF,TGTGCCACCAGTATTAGCGGGCTTTCAGACAATGAGCAGTTCTTC
-,-,TRBJ2-3,TRBV7-2,CASSLSATTDTQYF,TGTGCCAGCAGCTTAAGCGCCACCACAGATACGCAGTATTTT
TRBD2,few,TRBJ2-3,TRBV5-5,CASSFEGIAGSTDTQYF,TGTGCCAGCAGCTTCGAGGGGATAGCGGGAAGCACAGATACGCAGTATTTT